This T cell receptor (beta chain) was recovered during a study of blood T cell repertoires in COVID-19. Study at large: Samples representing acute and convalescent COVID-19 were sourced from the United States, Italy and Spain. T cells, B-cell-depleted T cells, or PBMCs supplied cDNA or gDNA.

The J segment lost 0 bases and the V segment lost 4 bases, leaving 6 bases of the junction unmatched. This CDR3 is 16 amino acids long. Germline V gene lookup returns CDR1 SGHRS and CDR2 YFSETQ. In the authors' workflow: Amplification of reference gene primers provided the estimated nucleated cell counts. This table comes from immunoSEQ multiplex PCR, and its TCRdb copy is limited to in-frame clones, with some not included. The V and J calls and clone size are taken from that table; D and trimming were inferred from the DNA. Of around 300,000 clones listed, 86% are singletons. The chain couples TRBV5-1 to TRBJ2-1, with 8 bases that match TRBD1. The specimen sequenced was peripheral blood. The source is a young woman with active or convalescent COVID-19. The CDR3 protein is CASSAGTGTSYNEQFF. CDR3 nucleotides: TGCGCCAGCAGCGCCGGGACAGGAACCTCCTACAATGAGCAGTTCTTC.